These T cell receptor beta chains were read from a single sample in a study of radiation and T cells in renal cell carcinoma. Produced via immunoSEQ multiplex PCR; TCRdb's table is partial and in-frame only. The sample consists of around 80,000 clones, 82% of them appearing once. The sequenced sample was blood, obtained from a patient whose treatment included radiotherapy and nephrectomy. All receptors come from a man aged 60-69 years with renal cell carcinoma. CDR3s include the opening cysteine and the closing phenylalanine or tryptophan. Fields, in order: J gene, V gene, clone size, D gene, CDR3 DNA, CDR3 protein. The D gene is left open where the match is weak. Clone sizes are given selectively: once, few, many, or a class where the clone is expanded.

j_call: TRBJ1-5
v_call: TRBV6-6
clone_size: -
d_call: -
cdr3_nt: TGTGCCAGCAGTCCCCCCGGGGGGGAGGGCAATCAGCCCCAGCATTTT
cdr3_aa: CASSPPGGEGNQPQHF

j_call: TRBJ2-5
v_call: TRBV7-8
clone_size: -
d_call: -
cdr3_nt: TGTGTCAGCAGTACACCCAGGGGTGGGGTTCAAGAGACCCAGTACTTC
cdr3_aa: CVSSTPRGGVQETQYF

j_call: TRBJ2-2
v_call: TRBV19
clone_size: few
d_call: -
cdr3_nt: TGTGCCAGTAGATCGGGGACTGACTCGAACACCGGGGAGCTGTTTTTT
cdr3_aa: CASRSGTDSNTGELFF

j_call: TRBJ2-7
v_call: TRBV5-4
clone_size: -
d_call: TRBD2
cdr3_nt: TGTGCCAGCAGCTTTGAACGGGAGGACTACGAGCAGTACTTC
cdr3_aa: CASSFEREDYEQYF

j_call: TRBJ2-3
v_call: TRBV19
clone_size: few
d_call: TRBD2
cdr3_nt: TGTGCCAGTAGTTATTCAGCGGGAGGATTCACAGATACGCAGTATTTT
cdr3_aa: CASSYSAGGFTDTQYF

j_call: TRBJ2-7
v_call: TRBV10-3
clone_size: -
d_call: TRBD1
cdr3_nt: TGTGCCATCAGGACAGGGGGATACGAGCAGTACTTC
cdr3_aa: CAIRTGGYEQYF

j_call: TRBJ1-2
v_call: TRBV14
clone_size: -
d_call: -
cdr3_nt: TGTGCCAGCAGCTTAGACAGGACCTATGGCTACACCTTC
cdr3_aa: CASSLDRTYGYTF

j_call: TRBJ2-1
v_call: TRBV10-3
clone_size: -
d_call: TRBD2
cdr3_nt: TGTGCCATCAGTGAGGGACTAGGGGTCACTAATGAGCAGTTCTTC
cdr3_aa: CAISEGLGVTNEQFF

j_call: TRBJ2-7
v_call: TRBV29-1
clone_size: once
d_call: TRBD2
cdr3_nt: TGCAGCGTCGTGACTAGCGGTAACCACGAGCAGTACTTC
cdr3_aa: CSVVTSGNHEQYF

j_call: TRBJ2-3
v_call: TRBV11-2
clone_size: -
d_call: TRBD2
cdr3_nt: TGTGCCAGCAGCTTAGGGACTAGCGGGATTGCGACAGATACGCAGTATTTT
cdr3_aa: CASSLGTSGIATDTQYF

j_call: TRBJ1-6
v_call: TRBV27
clone_size: -
d_call: TRBD1
cdr3_nt: TGTGCCAGCAGTCCAATGACAGGGTCCTCACCCCTCCACTTT
cdr3_aa: CASSPMTGSSPLHF

j_call: TRBJ1-6
v_call: TRBV2
clone_size: -
d_call: -
cdr3_nt: TGTGCCAGCAGCGGAAATTCACCCCTCCACTTT
cdr3_aa: CASSGNSPLHF

j_call: TRBJ2-3
v_call: TRBV10-1
clone_size: -
d_call: -
cdr3_nt: TGCGCCAGCAGTGACCCGGCGACAGATACGCAGTATTTT
cdr3_aa: CASSDPATDTQYF

j_call: TRBJ2-5
v_call: TRBV6-1
clone_size: -
d_call: -
cdr3_nt: TGTGCCAGCAGTGAAGGCAGAGGGGAGACCCAGTACTTC
cdr3_aa: CASSEGRGETQYF

j_call: TRBJ1-1
v_call: TRBV27
clone_size: -
d_call: -
cdr3_nt: TGTGCCAGCAATGGTGAAGTGAACACTGAAGCTTTCTTT
cdr3_aa: CASNGEVNTEAFF

j_call: TRBJ2-7
v_call: TRBV7-6
clone_size: -
d_call: TRBD1
cdr3_nt: TGTGCCAGCAGCTTAGCGGGGACAGGGTACGAGCAGTACTTC
cdr3_aa: CASSLAGTGYEQYF